This T cell receptor beta chain was recorded in a study of tumor-infiltrating lymphocytes in primary liver carcinoma. About this clonotype itself: No antigen is known for it. The final CDR3 position lacks the conserved phenylalanine or tryptophan, pointing to a likely read error. The limits of the CDR3 on the DNA are not certain, so only TCRdb's listed CDR3 is given.

The length of the CDR3 is 14 amino acids, counting both ends. Germline V gene lookup returns CDR1 SGHNT and CDR2 YENEEA. Each 20-30 mg portion of unsorted bulk tissue served as the source for co-extraction of RNA and DNA. The patients, who had chronic HBV infection, were treatment-naive (untreated). Findings of the study overall: Overlap between tumor regions exceeded overlap of tumor with adjacent tissue or blood.

Synthesis of TCR beta cDNA was carried out from 450 to 650 ng total RNA with a constant-region primer. Three-round nested multiplex PCR performed with slightly modified ARM-PCR produced the TCR beta libraries. Primers for the first two PCR rounds were TRBV1-TRBV30 forward primers and a C-beta reverse primer (about 9 cycles per round). TCRdb re-analysed the multiplex PCR reads in MiXCR, keeping a single row per CDR3 protein. The table lists 35,000 to 40,000 distinct CDR3 sequences, more than 70% of them singletons. Sequencing input: tumor-adjacent normal liver tissue. The TCR comes from a man aged 40-50 years with primary liver carcinoma and hepatitis B virus infection. The J gene is TRBJ1-1, the V gene TRBV11-3. The chain's CDR3 is CASSLGPSNTEALS.